This T cell receptor (beta chain) was identified in a study of blood T cells in healthy people across ages. The CDR3 is made up of 16 amino acids. In germline, CDR1 is SGHKS, CDR2 YYEKEE (reference sequence). The V gene end was trimmed by 4 bases and the J gene end by 2 bases; junction bases not matched to a gene: 10. The sample holds a few counts of this clonotype. A sample-barcoded 5' primer and a J-beta primer mix were used in a second PCR of about 7 to 12 cycles. TCRdb re-analysed the 5' RACE reads in MiXCR, keeping a single row per CDR3 protein. This sample yields about 1.6 million distinct CDR3 sequences, of which roughly 32% are seen a single time; around 11% belongs to the top ten.

V gene TRBV5-5 combines with J gene TRBJ2-7; the match to TRBD1 covers 9 bases. The sequence came from a woman aged 25 to 45 in good health. The sample was blood. The CDR3 loop reads CASSRTPGQGTYEQYF. CDR3 DNA sequence: TGTGCCAGCAGCCGCACCCCGGGACAGGGTACCTACGAGCAGTACTTC.